This TCR beta chain was sequenced for a study of CD8+ T cells in alopecia areata. Extraction of RNA preceded its reverse transcription into cDNA, which served as the sequencing template. TCRdb's table, derived via immunoSEQ multiplex PCR, lists solely in-frame clones and lacks some. The sample lists some 150,000 clones; roughly 60% were seen once. V shed 5 bases and J 2 bases; nucleotides not matched to a gene: 3. The CDR3 length is 14 residues. Germline V gives CDR1 MNHEY, CDR2 SVGAGI. The chain employs TRBV6-5 and TRBJ2-7; 10 nucleotides match TRBD1. The source material was CD8+ T cells sorted from blood. This receptor was identified in a human donor in good health. CDR3 sequence: CASSSGQGAYEQYF. The DNA for the CDR3 is TGTGCCAGCAGTAGCGGACAGGGGGCCTACGAGCAGTACTTC.